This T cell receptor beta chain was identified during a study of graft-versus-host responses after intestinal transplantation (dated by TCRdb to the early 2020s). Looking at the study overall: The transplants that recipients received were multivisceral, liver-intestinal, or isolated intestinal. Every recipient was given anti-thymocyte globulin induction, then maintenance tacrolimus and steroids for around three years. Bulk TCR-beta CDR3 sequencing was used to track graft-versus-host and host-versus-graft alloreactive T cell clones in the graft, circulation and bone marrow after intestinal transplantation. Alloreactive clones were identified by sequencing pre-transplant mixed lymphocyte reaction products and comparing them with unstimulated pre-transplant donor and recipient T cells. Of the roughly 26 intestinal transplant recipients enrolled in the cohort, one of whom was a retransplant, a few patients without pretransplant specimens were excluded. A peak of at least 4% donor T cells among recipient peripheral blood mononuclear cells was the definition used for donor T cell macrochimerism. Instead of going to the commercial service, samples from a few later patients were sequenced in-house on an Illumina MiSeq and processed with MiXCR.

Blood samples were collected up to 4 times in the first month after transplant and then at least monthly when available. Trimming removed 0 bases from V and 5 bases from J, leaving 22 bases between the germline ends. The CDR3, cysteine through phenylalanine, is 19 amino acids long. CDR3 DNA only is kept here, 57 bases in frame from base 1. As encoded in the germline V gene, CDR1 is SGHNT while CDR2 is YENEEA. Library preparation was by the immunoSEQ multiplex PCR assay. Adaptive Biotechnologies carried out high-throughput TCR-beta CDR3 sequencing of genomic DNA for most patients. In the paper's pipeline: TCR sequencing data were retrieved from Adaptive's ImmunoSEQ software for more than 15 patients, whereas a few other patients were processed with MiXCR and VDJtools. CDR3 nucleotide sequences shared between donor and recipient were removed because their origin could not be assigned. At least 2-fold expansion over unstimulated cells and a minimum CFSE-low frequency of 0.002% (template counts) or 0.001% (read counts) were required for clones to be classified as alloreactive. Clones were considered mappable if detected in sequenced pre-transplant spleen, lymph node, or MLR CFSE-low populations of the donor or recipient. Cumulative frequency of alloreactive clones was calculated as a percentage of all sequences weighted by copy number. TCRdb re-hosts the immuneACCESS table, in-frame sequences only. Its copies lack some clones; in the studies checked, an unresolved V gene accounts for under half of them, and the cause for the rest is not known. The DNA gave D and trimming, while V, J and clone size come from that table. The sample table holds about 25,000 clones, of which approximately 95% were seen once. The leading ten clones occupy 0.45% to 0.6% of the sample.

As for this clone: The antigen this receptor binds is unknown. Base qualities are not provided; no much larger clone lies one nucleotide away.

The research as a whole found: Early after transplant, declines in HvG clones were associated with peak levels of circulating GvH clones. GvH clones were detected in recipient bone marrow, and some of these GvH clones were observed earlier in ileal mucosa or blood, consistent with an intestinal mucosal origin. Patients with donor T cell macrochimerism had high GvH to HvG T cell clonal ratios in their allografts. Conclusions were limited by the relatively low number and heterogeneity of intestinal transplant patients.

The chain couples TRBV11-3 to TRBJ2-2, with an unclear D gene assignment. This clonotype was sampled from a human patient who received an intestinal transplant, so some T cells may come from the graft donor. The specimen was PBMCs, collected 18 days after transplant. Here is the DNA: TGTGCCAGCAGCTTAGATCGTTGGGGTGGTTCCCTTAAGACCGGGGAGCTGTTTTTT. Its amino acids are CASSLDRWGGSLKTGELFF.